The 9 T cell receptor beta chains in this list originate from one sample, sequenced in a study of naive and memory T cell subsets. RNA was extracted from 2 to 2.5 ml of whole blood of healthy adults. Alpha and beta constant region primers primed reverse transcription for blood and skin samples. TCRdb passed the 5' RACE reads through MiXCR, listing each CDR3 protein once. The sample lists about 22,000 distinct CDR3 sequences; roughly 4% were seen once. Every receptor here comes from a male donor in good health.

At least ten counts were recorded for this clonotype. In DNA form, the CDR3 reads TGCAGTGTCCTCCCCGGGATTTCCTACGAGCAGTACTTC. It yields the protein CSVLPGISYEQYF. V usage is TRBV20-1 and J usage is TRBJ2-7; D might be TRBD2 (5 bases). With 7 bases removed from V and 1 base from J, the gap between germline ends came to 14 bases. Germline CDR1 reads DFQATT; CDR2 reads SNEGSKA (reference sequence). The CDR3 contains 13 residues.

This clonotype is termed medium-sized. The chain couples TRBV11-2 to TRBJ2-7; 7 nucleotides match TRBD1. With 4 bases clipped from V and 6 bases from J, the junction kept 3 bases outside the gene matches. This CDR3 is built from 12 residues. In germline, CDR1 is SGHAT, CDR2 FQNNGV. CDR3 residues: CASSSTGVEQYF. The CDR3 nucleotides read TGTGCCAGCAGCTCTACAGGGGTCGAGCAGTACTTC.

This clonotype showed up many times. This chain uses TRBV20-1 with TRBJ2-2; weak D call: TRBD2 (7 bases). This CDR3 comprises 19 residues. With 0 bases removed from V and 1 base from J, the gap between germline ends came to 21 bases. Per the germline V gene, CDR1 is DFQATT and CDR2 is SNEGSKA (reference sequence). The CDR3, as DNA: TGCAGTGCTAGAGACCAGGGGAGGGCCCTTAAAATGAACACCGGGGAGCTGTTTTTT. Translation gives CSARDQGRALKMNTGELFF.

The sample holds many counts of this clonotype. This chain joins TRBV11-2 and TRBJ2-3; 7 bases agree with TRBD2. Trimming cost V 1 base and J 4 bases; bases outside gene matches: 5. The germline CDR1 and CDR2 sequences are SGHAT and FQNNGV. This CDR3 spans 15 amino acids. The CDR3 protein is CASSLAGLGSDTQYF. Here the CDR3 DNA reads TGTGCCAGCAGCTTAGCTGGACTAGGATCAGATACGCAGTATTTT.

This clonotype was observed at least ten times. This chain joins TRBV30 and TRBJ2-7; no reliable D call. V was trimmed by 0 bases and J by 7 bases, leaving 22 bases between them. This CDR3 is 16 amino acids long. Germline CDR1 reads GTSNPN; CDR2 reads SVGIG (reference sequence). For the CDR3, the DNA is TGTGCCTGGAGTGTACACCCCCCGGGTCCTCGTTGGGAGCAGTACTTC. It specifies CAWSVHPPGPRWEQYF.

The chain recombines TRBV4-1 with TRBJ1-2; 7 bases align to TRBD1. With V trimmed by 4 bases and J by 7 bases, 9 bases remained unmatched. The CDR3 extends over 14 amino acids. Germline V gene lookup returns CDR1 MGHRA and CDR2 YSYEKL. Here the CDR3 DNA reads TGCGCCAGCAGCCCCCCGACAGGGTGTGGTGGCTACACCTTC. It yields the protein CASSPPTGCGGYTF.

This clonotype was picked up many times. The rearrangement joins TRBV5-6 to TRBJ2-3; D may correspond to TRBD1 or TRBD2 (5 bases each). Per germline, CDR1 SGHDT and CDR2 YYEEEE. The V gene lost 3 bases and the J gene lost 0 bases, with 14 bases spanning the gap. The CDR3 has 16 residues. DNA of the CDR3: TGTGCCAGCAGCTCTCCCGGGACCTCAAGCACAGATACGCAGTATTTT. Protein: CASSSPGTSSTDTQYF. Looking up the rest from reference TRBV5-6 and TRBJ2-3 gives the full variable domain: DAGVTQSPTHLIKTRGQQVTLRCSPKSGHDTVSWYQQALGQGPQFIFQYYEEEERQRGNFPDRFSGHQFPNYSSELNVNALLLGDSALYLCASSSPGTSSTDTQYFGPGTRLTVL.

The rearrangement uses TRBV3-1 and TRBJ2-2; 8 nucleotides align to TRBD2. There are 16 residues in the CDR3. The ends lost 0 bases at V and 4 bases at J; junction bases unmatched: 4. Germline values: CDR1 LGHDT, CDR2 YNNKEL (reference sequence). CDR3 region: CASSQDWAGGTGELFF. CDR3 nucleotide sequence: TGTGCCAGCAGCCAAGATTGGGCGGGGGGCACCGGGGAGCTGTTTTTT.

This clonotype was found many times. The chain couples TRBV29-1 to TRBJ2-7, with D tentatively TRBD1 (5 bases). Germline V gives CDR1 SQVTM, CDR2 ANQGSEA. The CDR3 extends over 12 amino acids. V was cut by 4 bases and J by 4 bases, with 11 bases left in between. In DNA form, the CDR3 reads TGCAGCGTTGTTTGGGCAGGGTACGAGCAGTACTTC. Its protein product is CSVVWAGYEQYF.